These 4 T cell receptor beta chains were all obtained from the same sample, sequenced in a study of control samples from healthy donors and cancer patients. Assay used: immunoSEQ multiplex PCR; TCRdb lists only in-frame clones, some missing. This sample carries some 74,000 clones, approximately 83% of them seen once, and the ten largest clones take approximately 15%. Sequenced material: blood. The receptors stem from a man aged 60 to 69 in good health.

The chain has TRBV4-2 and TRBJ1-2, with no clear D. The CDR3 runs to 14 residues. The V end was cut by 0 bases, the J end by 2 bases, with 7 bases between. The V gene's germline CDR1 is LGHNA and CDR2 YNFKEQ. This chain's CDR3 is CASSQDAGNYGYTF. The CDR3 nucleotides read TGTGCCAGCAGCCAAGATGCAGGAAACTATGGCTACACCTTC.

V is TRBV10-3 and J is TRBJ2-7; 8 nucleotides match TRBD1. CDR3 length equals 15 residues. J gave up 2 bases and V 0 bases, and 3 bases lay outside the gene matches. Looked up from germline, CDR1 is ENHRY and CDR2 is SYGVKD. The CDR3 reads CAISESGTGTYEQYF. The CDR3 DNA reads TGTGCCATCAGTGAGTCTGGGACAGGAACCTACGAGCAGTACTTC.

The V and J genes are TRBV24-1 and TRBJ2-5, with D perhaps matching TRBD2 (5 bases). The CDR3 has 13 amino acids. Germline CDR1 reads KGHDR; CDR2 reads SFDVKD. V lost 5 bases to trimming and J lost 4 bases, with 10 bases between them. The CDR3 region is CATSVGSTETQYF. CDR3 DNA: TGTGCCACCAGTGTTGGGAGCACAGAGACCCAGTACTTC.

This chain links TRBV11-2 with TRBJ2-6, with D hard to call. The ends were cut back, 5 bases at V and 0 bases at J, with 20 bases in the middle. Germline loops: CDR1 SGHAT, CDR2 FQNNGV. The CDR3 covers 19 residues. The CDR3 loop reads CASSTPVGRQTSGANVLTF. CDR3 nucleotides: TGTGCCAGCAGCACCCCCGTCGGGCGGCAAACCTCTGGGGCCAACGTCCTGACTTTC.